A selection of T cell receptor beta chains follows, all from one sample in a study of CD8 T cells in ankylosing spondylitis. In TCRdb, the 5' RACE reads were re-called with MiXCR into one record per CDR3 protein. The sample has 75,000 to 95,000 distinct CDR3 sequences, approximately 9.6% seen once. Material: blood, either unsorted or a sorted T cell fraction (not recorded which). These TCRs come from a male donor with ankylosing spondylitis. CDR3s include the opening cysteine and the closing phenylalanine or tryptophan. A D gene is named only where the DNA matches it firmly. Size is stated for part of the rows, as once, few or many counts, or as a class when the clone is expanded.

clone_size j_call v_call d_call cdr3_nt cdr3_aa
few TRBJ2-1 TRBV7-9 TRBD2 TGTGCCAGCAGCCCTTGGACTAGCGGGGGGAATGAGCAGTTCTTC CASSPWTSGGNEQFF
- TRBJ2-4 TRBV19 - TGTGCCAGTAGTGCCCCCCCCGGCAAAAACATTCAGTACTTC CASSAPPGKNIQYF
few TRBJ1-5 TRBV20-1 - TGCAGTGCTAGAGCGGGTCGGGACACCAACAATCAGCCCCAGCATTTT CSARAGRDTNNQPQHF
few TRBJ2-7 TRBV5-4 - TGTGCCAGCAGCGAAAAGGGATCCCTCGAGCAGTACTTC CASSEKGSLEQYF
few TRBJ1-4 TRBV7-9 - TGTGCCAGCAGCTTCCTCACAGGGCTTAATGAAAAACTGTTTTTT CASSFLTGLNEKLFF
many TRBJ1-1 TRBV3-1 TRBD1 TGTGCCAGCAGCCGCAGACAGGGATTGAACACTGAAGCTTTCTTT CASSRRQGLNTEAFF
- TRBJ2-7 TRBV27 - TGTGCCAGCAGTTTAATGGGGCCTGGCGAGCAGTACTTC CASSLMGPGEQYF
many TRBJ2-1 TRBV15 TRBD1 TGTGCCACCATACAACCGGGACAGCAATACAATGAGCAGTTCTTC CATIQPGQQYNEQFF
many TRBJ2-1 TRBV7-9 - TGTGCCAGCAGGGGTACAGGGTGGGATGAGCAGTTCTTC CASRGTGWDEQFF
few TRBJ2-7 TRBV2 - TGTGCCAGCAGTGTGGGACACGGGCACTACGAGCAGTACTTC CASSVGHGHYEQYF
few TRBJ1-2 TRBV18 - TGTGCCAGCTCACCACCGAATGCAGGGTCCTTGGAGGGCTACACCTTC CASSPPNAGSLEGYTF
- TRBJ2-7 TRBV20-1 TRBD2 TGCAGTGCCTGGGGAGCGGGAGCTAACGAGCAGTACTTC CSAWGAGANEQYF
many TRBJ2-7 TRBV10-1 - TGCGCCAGCAGTGAGAGAGACTACGAGCAGTACTTC CASSERDYEQYF
- TRBJ1-5 TRBV12-5 - TGTGCTAGTGGGTCCGACCGGGACGCAGCGAGCAATCAGCCCCAGCATTTT CASGSDRDAASNQPQHF
few TRBJ2-1 TRBV6-1 - TGTGCCAGCAGTGAAGGGATTACCTCCTACAATGAGCAGTTCTTC CASSEGITSYNEQFF
many TRBJ2-7 TRBV5-1 - TGCGCCAGCAGCGAAGACAGACTATCCTACGAGCAGTACTTC CASSEDRLSYEQYF
many TRBJ1-1 TRBV5-1 - TGCGCCAGCAGCTCCAACGACCCGGGACGGGCTTTCTTT CASSSNDPGRAFF
few TRBJ2-3 TRBV4-2 TRBD2 TGTGCCAGCAGGCCCTTAGCGGGAGGTTACACAGATACGCAGTATTTT CASRPLAGGYTDTQYF
few TRBJ2-1 TRBV4-1 - TGCGCCAGCAGCCACCGGCAGAATGAGCAGTTCTTC CASSHRQNEQFF
- TRBJ1-1 TRBV27 - TGTGCCAGCAGTTCCTCCTTTAACACTGAAGCTTTCTTT CASSSSFNTEAFF
few TRBJ2-5 TRBV11-2 TRBD2 TGTGCCAGCAGCTTAGGCGGGAGGGCCAAAGAGACCCAGTACTTC CASSLGGRAKETQYF
- TRBJ2-7 TRBV15 TRBD2 TGTGCCACCAGCGGAAGGACTAGCGGGTACTACGAGCAGTACTTC CATSGRTSGYYEQYF
many TRBJ2-1 TRBV7-9 TRBD1 TGTGCCAGCAGCCTTAACTTACCGGGACAGTCCTACAATGAGCAGTTCTTC CASSLNLPGQSYNEQFF
- TRBJ2-2 TRBV13 TRBD2 TGTGCCAGCAGCTCCTACCCTAGCGGGAGTTTCGGGGAGCTGTTTTTT CASSSYPSGSFGELFF
many TRBJ2-1 TRBV20-1 - TGCAGTGCTAGAGGAACAGTTGGTGAGCAGTTCTTC CSARGTVGEQFF
few TRBJ2-1 TRBV5-5 TRBD2 TGTGCCAGCAGCTTGGGTCTAGCGGGAGGTCAGAGTGAGCAGTTCTTC CASSLGLAGGQSEQFF
few TRBJ1-1 TRBV13 - TGTGCCAGCAGCGAGGGGCTCACTGAAGCTTTCTTT CASSEGLTEAFF
- TRBJ2-2 TRBV5-6 - TGTGCCAGCGGGCCCGCTGGGGAGCTGTTTTTT CASGPAGELFF
many TRBJ2-1 TRBV7-9 - TGTGCCAGCAGCTTAGATGGGTTTGGCAGCAATGAGCAGTTCTTC CASSLDGFGSNEQFF
- TRBJ1-1 TRBV11-3 - TGTGCCAGCAGCTCCGACTGGAACGCTGAAGCTTTCTTT CASSSDWNAEAFF
many TRBJ2-1 TRBV10-3 - TGTGCCATCAGTACCGGGGCCCCACAGGATGAGCAGTTCTTC CAISTGAPQDEQFF
few TRBJ2-1 TRBV20-1 - TGCAGTGCTAGAGCCCCAGGGATTCCTTACAATGAGCAGTTCTTC CSARAPGIPYNEQFF
many TRBJ2-1 TRBV3-1 TRBD2 TGTGCCAGCAGCCGGGACTACCGGGGTAACAATGAGCAGTTCTTC CASSRDYRGNNEQFF
many TRBJ1-5 TRBV24-1 - TGTGCCACCAGTGATGATACCGGGCAGCCCCAGCATTTT CATSDDTGQPQHF